This entry is about one T cell receptor (beta chain). This sample stems from a study of cytomegalovirus exposure and HLA in healthy donors. The CDR3 is made up of 11 amino acids. In germline, CDR1 is MNHNS, CDR2 SASEGT. The V gene lost 6 bases and the J gene lost 7 bases, with 6 bases spanning the gap. Sequencing was performed with immunoSEQ multiplex PCR; in TCRdb, only in-frame clones are kept and a portion is missing. Of over 110,000 clones in the sample, 86% are singletons; the top ten hold nearly 3%. The V call is TRBV6-1, the J call TRBJ2-2; D is uncertain. Sequencing was performed on PBMCs. The receptor comes from a man aged 18 to 29 in good health and CMV-seronegative. CDR3 loop: CASRWSGELFF. The CDR3 DNA reads TGTGCCAGCAGATGGAGCGGGGAGCTGTTTTTT.